The 13 T cell receptor beta chains listed next were all sequenced from one sample in a study of blood T cell repertoires in COVID-19 (dated by TCRdb to about 2020). Library preparation was by the immunoSEQ multiplex PCR assay. Entries here come from immuneACCESS through TCRdb and include only in-frame sequences with V and J called. Some clones fail to appear in such tables; in the studies checked, an unresolved V gene covers under half of the shortfall, and the cause of the remainder is unknown. Counted in this sample were roughly 150,000 clones; about 85% of them appeared once. Of the sample, 6.9% is held by the ten largest clones. Sequencing input: peripheral blood. Receptors were obtained from a man older than 75 with COVID-19, enrolled during active disease.

The chain combines TRBV7-2 with TRBJ1-4, with 8 bases fitting TRBD1. There are 14 residues in the CDR3. J was trimmed by 8 bases and V by 5 bases; bases with no gene match: 7. CDR1 SGHTA and CDR2 FQGNSA come from the germline V gene. DNA for the CDR3: TGTGCCAGCAGCCTGACAGGGGTGGGGGAAAAACTGTTTTTT. It is translated as CASSLTGVGEKLFF.

The chain recombines TRBV20-1 with TRBJ2-1; D is perhaps TRBD1 (5 bases). Germline assignment: CDR1 DFQATT and CDR2 SNEGSKA (reference sequence). The CDR3 extends over 11 amino acids. V was trimmed by 2 bases and J by 10 bases, leaving 9 bases between them. The CDR3, as DNA: TGCAGTGCTAGACAGGCAGGGGAGCAGTTCTTC. This encodes CSARQAGEQFF.

This chain joins TRBV18 and TRBJ1-2; 9 bases are shared with TRBD1. Losses at the gene ends were 2 bases for V and 4 bases for J; bases not matched to a gene: 5. CDR3 length: 15 residues. Germline V gives CDR1 KGHSH, CDR2 LQKENI. The CDR3 DNA follows: TGTGCCAGCTCACCAACGACAGGGGGGACCTATGGCTACACCTTC. This codes for CASSPTTGGTYGYTF.

The chain couples TRBV7-2 to TRBJ1-3, with D possibly being TRBD1 (6 bases). From germline, CDR1 is SGHTA and CDR2 FQGNSA. The CDR3 is made up of 15 amino acids. The germline V and J ends were trimmed by 2 bases and 0 bases, with 8 bases remaining between them. CDR3 coding DNA: TGTGCCAGCAGCTTAAGGGGGATCTCTGGAAACACCATATATTTT. Encoded protein: CASSLRGISGNTIYF.

The chain couples TRBV7-2 to TRBJ2-1; 8 nucleotides line up with TRBD2. Trimming cost V 2 bases and J 8 bases; bases outside gene matches: 8. Germline lookup yields CDR1 SGHTA and CDR2 FQGNSA. CDR3 length: 15 amino acids. The CDR3 region is CASSLLAGLSDEQFF. The CDR3 region has the DNA TGTGCCAGCAGCTTACTAGCGGGCCTCTCCGATGAGCAGTTCTTC. The whole variable domain, filled in from reference TRBV7-2 and TRBJ2-1, reads GAGVSQSPSNKVTEKGKDVELRCDPISGHTALYWYRQSLGQGLEFLIYFQGNSAPDKSGLPSDRFSAERTGGSVSTLTIQRTQQEDSAVYLCASSLLAGLSDEQFFGPGTRLTVL.

The chain employs TRBV5-1 and TRBJ2-1; D ambiguous. The CDR3 consists of 16 residues. Germline V gene sequence: CDR1 SGHRS, CDR2 YFSETQ. Trimming took 0 bases from V and 8 from J, leaving 18 bases between them. DNA for the CDR3: TGCGCCAGCAGCTTGGGGTTCGGGTCCTCCTCCTATGAGCAGTTCTTC. It is translated as CASSLGFGSSSYEQFF.

This rearrangement joins TRBV5-4 to TRBJ1-6; 11 bases agree with TRBD1. The CDR3 runs to 16 residues. Germline lookup yields CDR1 SGHNT and CDR2 YYREEE (reference sequence). V was pared by 3 bases and J by 10 bases, with 9 bases of the junction left unmatched. CDR3 amino acids: CASSSDLDRGRSPLHF. In DNA form, the CDR3 reads TGTGCCAGCAGCTCCGACTTGGACAGGGGGCGATCACCCCTCCACTTT.

The chain carries TRBV25-1 and TRBJ2-2, with 14 bases identical to TRBD2. This CDR3 spans 16 amino acids. Losses at the gene ends were 2 bases for V and 5 bases for J; bases not matched to a gene: 1. Germline loops: CDR1 MGHDK, CDR2 SYGVNS. The CDR3 loop reads CASSEGLAGGTGELFF. In DNA, the CDR3 is TGTGCCAGCAGTGAAGGACTAGCGGGGGGAACCGGGGAGCTGTTTTTT.

The rearrangement links TRBV9 to TRBJ1-4; 9 bases are a match to TRBD1. Germline CDR1 reads SGDLS; CDR2 reads YYNGEE. The trim removed 4 bases at V and 7 bases at J, leaving 8 bases unmatched. The CDR3 totals 15 residues. CDR3 in DNA: TGTGCCAGCAGCTCGGGACAGGGACAGGGTGAAAAACTGTTTTTT. Its protein product is CASSSGQGQGEKLFF.

This clone was recorded at least ten times. The rearrangement uses TRBV21-1 and TRBJ1-3. TRBV21-1 has pseudogene status. This CDR3 has 17 residues. CDR3 residues: CASSKRGGAASGNTIYF. The CDR3 region has the DNA TGTGCCAGCAGCAAGCGGGGAGGGGCCGCGTCTGGAAACACCATATATTTT.

This chain uses TRBV6-5 with TRBJ2-7, with a weak D call TRBD1 (6 bases). Germline lookup yields CDR1 MNHEY and CDR2 SVGAGI. The CDR3 loop spans 13 amino acids. V dropped 10 bases and J dropped 7 bases, with 20 bases sitting between them. The CDR3 bases are TGTGCCACGGAACCACACAGGGTTGGTGAGCAGTACTTC. Residues: CATEPHRVGEQYF.

V gene TRBV11-2 combines with J gene TRBJ2-1; 13 bases map to TRBD2. This CDR3 contains 16 residues. The V gene end was trimmed by 2 bases and the J gene end by 8 bases; junction bases not matched to a gene: 6. Germline V gene sequence: CDR1 SGHAT, CDR2 FQNNGV. The CDR3 nucleotides read TGTGCCAGCAGCTTATCTCTTACTAGCGGGGGGGATGAGCAGTTCTTC. Its protein product is CASSLSLTSGGDEQFF. The complete variable domain, with remaining parts taken from reference TRBV11-2 and TRBJ2-1, reads EAGVAQSPRYKIIEKRQSVAFWCNPISGHATLYWYQQILGQGPKLLIQFQNNGVVDDSQLPKDRFSAERLKGVDSTLKIQPAKLEDSAVYLCASSLSLTSGGDEQFFGPGTRLTVL.

V gene TRBV11-3 combines with J gene TRBJ2-7, with no clear D. V dropped 2 bases and J dropped 2 bases, with 10 bases sitting between them. The germline CDR1 and CDR2 sequences are SGHNT and YENEEA. There are 14 residues in the CDR3. CDR3 sequence reads: CASSLRESTYEQYF. The CDR3 DNA follows: TGTGCCAGCAGCTTACGAGAGTCTACCTACGAGCAGTACTTC.